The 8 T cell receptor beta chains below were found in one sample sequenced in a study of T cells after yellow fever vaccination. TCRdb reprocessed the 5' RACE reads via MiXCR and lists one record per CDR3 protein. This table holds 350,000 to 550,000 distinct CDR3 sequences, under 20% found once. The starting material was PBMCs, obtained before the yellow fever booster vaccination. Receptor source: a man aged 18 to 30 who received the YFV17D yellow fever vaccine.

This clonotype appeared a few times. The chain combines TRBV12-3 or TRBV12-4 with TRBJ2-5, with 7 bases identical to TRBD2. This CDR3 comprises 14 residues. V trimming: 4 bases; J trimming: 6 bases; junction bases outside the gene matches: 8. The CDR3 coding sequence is TGTGCCAGCAGTTCCTCGGGAGGTACAAAGACCCAGTACTTC. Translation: CASSSSGGTKTQYF.

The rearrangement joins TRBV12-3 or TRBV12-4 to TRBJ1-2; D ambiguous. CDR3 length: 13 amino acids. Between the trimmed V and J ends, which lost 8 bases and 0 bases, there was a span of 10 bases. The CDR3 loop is CASRGPPNYGYTF. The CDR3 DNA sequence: TGTGCCAGCCGAGGGCCACCTAACTATGGCTACACCTTC.

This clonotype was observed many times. CDR3 DNA: TGCGCCAGCTTCCGAGGGACTAGCAGGGAGACCCAGTACTTC. Translated, it gives CASFRGTSRETQYF. The V and J genes are TRBV5-1 and TRBJ2-5; 9 nucleotides line up with TRBD2. Per germline, CDR1 SGHRS and CDR2 YFSETQ. V gave up 7 bases and J gave up 5 bases; unmatched junction bases: 9. This CDR3 is 14 amino acids long.

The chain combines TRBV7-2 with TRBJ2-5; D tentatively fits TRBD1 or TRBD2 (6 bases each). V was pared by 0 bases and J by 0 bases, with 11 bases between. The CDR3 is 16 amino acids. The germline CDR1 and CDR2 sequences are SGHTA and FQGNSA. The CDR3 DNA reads TGTGCCAGCAGCTTAGCGAAAGGGGGGTACCAAGAGACCCAGTACTTC. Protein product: CASSLAKGGYQETQYF.

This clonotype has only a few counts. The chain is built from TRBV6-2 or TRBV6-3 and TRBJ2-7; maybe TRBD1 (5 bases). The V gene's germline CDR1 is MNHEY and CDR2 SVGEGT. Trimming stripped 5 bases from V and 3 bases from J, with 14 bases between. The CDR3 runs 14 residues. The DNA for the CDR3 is TGTGCCAGCAGTAAGACAGTGCTAGGCTACGAGCAGTACTTC. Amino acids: CASSKTVLGYEQYF.

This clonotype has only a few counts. CDR3 nucleotides: TGTGCCAGCAGCTTAGACCTCTCGGAGACCCAGTACTTC. It encodes CASSLDLSETQYF. The chain carries TRBV11-2 and TRBJ2-5; D not certain. The V gene's germline CDR1 is SGHAT and CDR2 FQNNGV. This CDR3 has 13 amino acids. V gave up 0 bases and J gave up 5 bases, with 7 bases separating them.

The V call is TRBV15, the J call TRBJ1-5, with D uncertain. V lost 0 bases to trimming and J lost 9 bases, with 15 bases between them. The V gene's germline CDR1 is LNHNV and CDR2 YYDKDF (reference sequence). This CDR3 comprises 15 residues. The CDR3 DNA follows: TGTGCCACCAGCAGAGAGGTGACGTTCCGGGTGCCCCAGCATTTT. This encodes CATSREVTFRVPQHF.

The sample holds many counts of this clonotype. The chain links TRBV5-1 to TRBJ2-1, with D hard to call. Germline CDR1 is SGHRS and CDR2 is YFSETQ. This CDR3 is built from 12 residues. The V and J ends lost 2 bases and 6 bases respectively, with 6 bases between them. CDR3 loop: CASSFGANEQFF. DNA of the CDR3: TGCGCCAGCAGCTTTGGTGCCAATGAGCAGTTCTTC.